The 20 T cell receptor beta chains below were found in one sample sequenced in a study of blood T cell repertoires in COVID-19. Measured with immunoSEQ multiplex PCR; TCRdb has only the in-frame clones, and not every one. The sample has 100,000 to 150,000 clones; more than 60% are singletons. Sequenced: peripheral blood. These receptors were obtained from a woman aged 70-85 years with acute or convalescent COVID-19.

This clone has only a few counts. V is TRBV18 and J is TRBJ2-1; 11 bases fit TRBD2. The V gene end was trimmed by 3 bases and the J gene end by 0 bases; junction bases not matched to a gene: 7. Germline CDR1 reads KGHSH; CDR2 reads LQKENI. This CDR3 has 18 amino acids. The CDR3 DNA is TGTGCCAGCTCACCTGTAGCGGGAGGGCCGAGCTCCTACAATGAGCAGTTCTTC. As protein: CASSPVAGGPSSYNEQFF.

As DNA, the CDR3 is TGTGCCAGCAGTTACTCGGCGGGCCAAGAGACCCAGTACTTC. Residues: CASSYSAGQETQYF. The chain employs TRBV6-5 and TRBJ2-5; maybe TRBD2 (5 bases). The CDR3 is made up of 14 amino acids. Germline V gives CDR1 MNHEY, CDR2 SVGAGI. Trimming took 0 bases from V and 1 from J, leaving 6 bases between them.

V usage is TRBV28 and J usage is TRBJ1-4; TRBD1 aligns across 10 bases. Germline lookup yields CDR1 MDHEN and CDR2 SYDVKM. J gave up 4 bases and V 2 bases, and 4 bases lay outside the gene matches. The CDR3 extends over 16 amino acids. The CDR3 protein is CASSLGTGAYNEKLFF. The CDR3 nucleotides read TGTGCCAGCAGTTTAGGGACAGGGGCGTATAATGAAAAACTGTTTTTT.

The V call is TRBV28, the J call TRBJ2-1, with 13 bases aligning to TRBD2. The V and J ends lost 5 bases and 9 bases, in that order; junction bases with no gene match: 4. Germline loops: CDR1 MDHEN, CDR2 SYDVKM. The CDR3 contains 14 residues. The CDR3 loop reads CASSTSGRDGEQFF. The DNA for the CDR3 is TGTGCCAGCAGTACTAGCGGGAGGGATGGTGAGCAGTTCTTC.

On this clone: This could be a read error, since a much larger clone is one nucleotide away. This rearrangement joins TRBV15 to TRBJ2-7, with 8 bases fitting TRBD1. This CDR3 contains 15 residues. V trimming: 4 bases; J trimming: 3 bases; junction bases outside the gene matches: 8. Germline lookup yields CDR1 LNHNV and CDR2 YYDKDF (reference sequence). Here the CDR3 reads CATSKDRQGIYEQYF. CDR3 coding DNA: TGTGCCACCAGCAAAGATCGACAGGGGATCTACGAGCAGTACTTC.

This clone was observed a single time. CDR3 in DNA: TGTGCCAGCAGCATCCGGACTAGCGGGAGCCTAAGGGCGAACGAGCAGTACTTC. This translates into CASSIRTSGSLRANEQYF. The V gene is TRBV3-1 (or the pseudogene TRBV3-2), the J gene TRBJ2-7; 13 nucleotides align to TRBD2. The V and J ends lost 5 bases and 5 bases, in that order; junction bases with no gene match: 15. The CDR3 is made up of 18 amino acids. The germline V gene encodes CDR1 LGHDT and CDR2 YNNKEL (reference sequence).

This chain joins TRBV19 and TRBJ1-5; D is perhaps TRBD1 (6 bases). From germline, CDR1 is LNHDA and CDR2 SQIVND (reference sequence). V gave up 4 bases and J gave up 7 bases, with 11 bases separating them. The CDR3 consists of 13 residues. The CDR3 region has the DNA TGTGCCAGTAGTACTACAGGGCGGCAGCCCCAGCATTTT. It encodes CASSTTGRQPQHF.

The V call is TRBV11-2, the J call TRBJ2-7, with a possible D match to TRBD1 (7 bases). The length of the CDR3 is 15 residues. The germline gives CDR1 SGHAT, CDR2 FQNNGV. The ends were cut back, 4 bases at V and 2 bases at J, with 15 bases in the middle. The CDR3 sequence: CASSSNPGGTYEQYF. The CDR3 DNA sequence: TGTGCCAGCAGCTCGAATCCAGGGGGGACCTACGAGCAGTACTTC.

J is TRBJ2-7 and V is TRBV5-1, with a weak D call TRBD1 (5 bases). With 0 bases removed from V and 3 bases from J, the gap between germline ends came to 7 bases. The CDR3 is 13 residues long. CDR1 and CDR2 (germline): SGHRS, YFSETQ. CDR3 nucleotide sequence: TGCGCCAGCAGCTTGGTTCAGGGCTACGAGCAGTACTTC. This encodes CASSLVQGYEQYF.

In this sample, this clone turned up a few times. This chain connects TRBV11-3 to TRBJ2-3, with 9 bases matching TRBD2. CDR3 length equals 16 residues. The germline V gene encodes CDR1 SGHNT and CDR2 YENEEA. Unmatched junction bases numbered 5, after V lost 0 bases and J lost 4 bases. CDR3 sequence reads: CASSLDSGREADTQYF. The CDR3, as DNA: TGTGCCAGCAGCTTAGATAGCGGGAGAGAGGCAGATACGCAGTATTTT.

This chain connects TRBV6-5 to TRBJ1-4, with TRBD1 identical over 7 bases. CDR1 and CDR2 (germline): MNHEY, SVGAGI. With V trimmed by 6 bases and J by 7 bases, 8 bases remained unmatched. The CDR3 runs to 14 residues. The CDR3 coding sequence is TGTGCCAGCAGAACTACAGGGGCCGGTGAAAAACTGTTTTTT. Its translation: CASRTTGAGEKLFF.

The chain employs TRBV19 and TRBJ1-3, with 9 bases identical to TRBD1. Looked up from germline, CDR1 is LNHDA and CDR2 is SQIVND (reference sequence). The CDR3 contains 16 residues. The V gene end was trimmed by 4 bases and the J gene end by 0 bases; junction bases not matched to a gene: 4. The CDR3 loop reads CASSRDRASSGNTIYF. CDR3 nucleotides: TGTGCCAGTAGTAGGGACAGGGCCAGCTCTGGAAACACCATATATTTT.

This chain joins TRBV6-2 or TRBV6-3 and TRBJ2-7; 9 bases match TRBD2. Losses at the gene ends were 2 bases for V and 5 bases for J; bases not matched to a gene: 7. Germline-derived CDR1 and CDR2 are MNHEY and SVGEGT. The CDR3 has 15 amino acids. This CDR3 is CASSYPASGENEQYF. In DNA, the CDR3 is TGTGCCAGCAGTTACCCGGCTAGCGGGGAAAACGAGCAGTACTTC.

This clone has only a few counts. The chain links TRBV5-1 to TRBJ2-7; 9 nucleotides agree with TRBD2. The CDR3 runs 15 residues. The germline gives CDR1 SGHRS, CDR2 YFSETQ. Unmatched junction bases numbered 9, after V lost 3 bases and J lost 5 bases. The chain's CDR3 is CASSSLTSGRDEQYF. The CDR3 DNA sequence: TGCGCCAGCAGCTCACTGACTAGCGGAAGGGACGAGCAGTACTTC.

CDR3 DNA sequence: TGCGCCAGCAGCCAAGTGGAAACAGGGAACTATGGCTACACCTTC. Amino acids: CASSQVETGNYGYTF. The chain joins TRBV4-1 to TRBJ1-2, with D perhaps matching TRBD1 (6 bases). The CDR3 is 15 residues long. CDR1 is MGHRA, CDR2 YSYEKL, per germline. The germline V and J ends were trimmed by 1 base and 2 bases, with 11 bases remaining between them.

V is TRBV4-2 and J is TRBJ2-3; 11 bases align to TRBD2. This CDR3 comprises 15 residues. Germline CDR1 LGHNA, CDR2 YNFKEQ. The V and J ends lost 1 base and 6 bases, in that order; junction bases with no gene match: 3. As DNA, the CDR3 is TGTGCCAGCAGCCAAGGAACTAGCGGGGGTGATACGCAGTATTTT. Protein sequence: CASSQGTSGGDTQYF.

The chain carries TRBV6-5 and TRBJ1-2, with TRBD1 as a possible D gene (6 bases). CDR3 length equals 14 residues. The ends were cut back, 2 bases at V and 2 bases at J, with 9 bases in the middle. Germline CDR1 and CDR2: MNHEY and SVGAGI. CDR3 residues: CASSYRGLNYGYTF. In DNA form, the CDR3 reads TGTGCCAGCAGTTACAGGGGGTTGAACTATGGCTACACCTTC.

This rearrangement joins TRBV5-4 to TRBJ2-1, with 7 bases identical to TRBD2. Trimming took 5 bases from V and 0 from J; bases not matched to a gene: 8. Germline V CDR1 and CDR2: SGHNT, YYREEE (reference sequence). The CDR3 has 16 residues. CDR3 coding DNA: TGTGCCAGCAGGGCTAGCGGTCCGAGCTCCTACAATGAGCAGTTCTTC. It codes for CASRASGPSSYNEQFF.

This clone was seen once. CDR3 in amino acids: CASGRQDYGYTF. The CDR3 DNA is TGTGCCAGCGGTCGACAGGACTATGGCTACACCTTC. The chain is built from TRBV5-6 and TRBJ1-2; TRBD1 might be the D (6 bases). The germline CDR1 and CDR2 sequences are SGHDT and YYEEEE. The V and J ends lost 7 bases and 3 bases respectively, with 10 bases between them. CDR3 length: 12 amino acids.

The chain joins TRBV4-3 to TRBJ1-1, with D unresolved. Per the germline V gene, CDR1 is LGHNA and CDR2 is YSLEER. Trimming shortened V by 4 bases and J by 6 bases, and 12 bases separated the two germline ends. CDR3 length equals 13 residues. The CDR3 is CASSPLLEAEAFF. CDR3 nucleotides: TGCGCCAGCAGCCCCCTTTTGGAGGCTGAAGCTTTCTTT.